The 30 T cell receptor beta chains in this list originate from one sample, sequenced in a study of control samples from healthy donors and cancer patients. Clones were read by immunoSEQ multiplex PCR, and TCRdb kept only the in-frame ones, dropping some. The sample records 93,000 or so clones, around 89% being singletons. The sequencing sample was made of PBMCs. These receptors were obtained from a man in his 60s with lung cancer.

This sequence joins TRBV27 and TRBJ2-3; 7 bases map to TRBD1. The CDR3 runs 16 residues. Trimming cost V 1 base and J 4 bases; bases outside gene matches: 8. Germline V CDR1 and CDR2: MNHEY, SMNVEV (reference sequence). The CDR3 region is CASSLYTGQGADTQYF. DNA of the CDR3: TGTGCCAGCAGTTTATACACGGGCCAGGGGGCAGATACGCAGTATTTT.

The chain combines TRBV11-3 with TRBJ2-3; 8 positions agree with TRBD1. CDR3 length equals 13 residues. Germline CDR1 is SGHNT and CDR2 is YENEEA. J gave up 4 bases and V 3 bases, and 0 bases lay outside the gene matches. The CDR3 loop is CASSLGQADTQYF. CDR3 DNA: TGTGCCAGCAGCTTGGGACAGGCAGATACGCAGTATTTT.

This chain joins TRBV25-1 and TRBJ1-1; D is unclear. This CDR3 has 12 amino acids. With 6 bases removed from V and 1 base from J, the gap between germline ends came to 6 bases. Germline values: CDR1 MGHDK, CDR2 SYGVNS. CDR3 sequence: CASRKGNTEAFF. Here the CDR3 DNA reads TGTGCCAGCAGGAAGGGGAACACTGAAGCTTTCTTT.

This sequence joins TRBV4-2 and TRBJ1-1; possibly TRBD1 for D (6 bases). V lost 0 bases, J lost 3 bases, and 11 bases lay in between. This CDR3 contains 15 residues. Germline assignment: CDR1 LGHNA and CDR2 YNFKEQ. CDR3 coding DNA: TGTGCCAGCAGCCAAGATCACAGGGAAGACACTGAAGCTTTCTTT. It yields the protein CASSQDHREDTEAFF.

This chain joins TRBV19 and TRBJ1-2; D unresolved. The CDR3 runs 12 residues. Germline CDR1 reads LNHDA; CDR2 reads SQIVND (reference sequence). Trimming stripped 5 bases from V and 8 bases from J, with 12 bases between. CDR3 bases: TGTGCCAGTAGTGTTGATATCGGCGGCTACACCTTC. Protein product: CASSVDIGGYTF.

The chain joins TRBV24-1 to TRBJ2-2; D may correspond to TRBD1 or TRBD2 (5 bases each). Per germline, CDR1 KGHDR and CDR2 SFDVKD. The CDR3 consists of 15 residues. Deletions cut 9 bases from V and 0 bases from J, with 13 bases between. The CDR3 loop reads CATQPGPPNTGELFF. In nucleotides, the CDR3 is TGTGCCACCCAACCGGGACCGCCGAACACCGGGGAGCTGTTTTTT.

The chain joins TRBV3-1 (or the pseudogene TRBV3-2) to TRBJ1-3; D is undetermined. V was clipped by 3 bases and J by 7 bases, with 10 bases between them. This CDR3 is 13 amino acids long. CDR1 is LGHDT, CDR2 YNNKEL, per germline (reference sequence). The CDR3 coding sequence is TGTGCCAGCAGCCATGGGCAGATGAACACCATATATTTT. Translated: CASSHGQMNTIYF.

The chain carries TRBV5-8 and TRBJ2-2; 9 bases map to TRBD1. J lost 5 bases, V lost 1 base, and 9 bases had no gene match. CDR3 length equals 17 residues. Germline V gene lookup returns CDR1 SGHTS and CDR2 YDEGEE. The DNA of the CDR3 is TGTGCCAGCAGCTTGCTAACTTCACAGGGGGCGACCGGGGAGCTGTTTTTT. It encodes CASSLLTSQGATGELFF. Drawing the rest from reference TRBV5-8 and TRBJ2-2, the complete variable domain is EAGVTQSPTHLIKTRGQQATLRCSPISGHTSVYWYQQALGLGLQFLLWYDEGEERNRGNFPPRFSGRQFPNYSSELNVNALELEDSALYLCASSLLTSQGATGELFFGEGSRLTVL.

The V gene is TRBV7-9, the J gene TRBJ2-5; 11 bases agree with TRBD1. In germline, CDR1 is SEHNR, CDR2 FQNEAQ (reference sequence). This CDR3 region has 17 residues. With 5 bases clipped from V and 5 bases from J, the junction kept 13 bases outside the gene matches. The CDR3 region is CASSRKWGQGGLETQYF. Here the CDR3 DNA reads TGTGCCAGCAGCCGGAAGTGGGGACAGGGGGGTCTGGAGACCCAGTACTTC.

The chain recombines TRBV5-1 with TRBJ2-3; a weak D match, TRBD2 (7 bases). Germline CDR1 SGHRS, CDR2 YFSETQ. The CDR3 totals 16 residues. V lost 4 bases, J lost 2 bases, and 17 bases lay in between. DNA of the CDR3: TGCGCCAGCAGCGTGAGCGGGACATCTCTCACAGATACGCAGTATTTT. Translation: CASSVSGTSLTDTQYF.

The sample holds one count of this clone. The chain carries TRBV9 and TRBJ1-1, with D perhaps TRBD1 (5 bases). The V end was cut by 2 bases, the J end by 0 bases, with 14 bases between. The CDR3 totals 16 residues. CDR1 and CDR2 (germline): SGDLS, YYNGEE. This CDR3 reads CASSVGTRYMNTEAFF. CDR3 bases: TGTGCCAGCAGCGTGGGGACCAGGTACATGAACACTGAAGCTTTCTTT.

The rearrangement links TRBV19 to TRBJ1-1; tentative D call: TRBD1 (6 bases). The CDR3 consists of 16 residues. Germline V lookup: CDR1 LNHDA, CDR2 SQIVND (reference sequence). The ends were cut back, 3 bases at V and 5 bases at J, with 19 bases in the middle. CDR3 DNA: TGTGCCAGTAGTATCCAAATAACAGGGAGGGGAACTGAAGCTTTCTTT. Amino acid sequence: CASSIQITGRGTEAFF.

Concerning this clone: Other nucleotide sequences from this sample produce the same CDR3. The chain couples TRBV25-1 to TRBJ2-3, with 8 bases identical to TRBD2. V lost 4 bases to trimming and J lost 3 bases; unmatched junction nucleotides: 3. This CDR3 region has 14 residues. Germline CDR1 MGHDK, CDR2 SYGVNS. The CDR3 bases are TGTGCCAGCAGTGTCACGGGGGGGACAGATACGCAGTATTTT. It yields the protein CASSVTGGTDTQYF.

The chain combines TRBV2 with TRBJ1-4, with D maybe TRBD1 (5 bases). Trimming left V 11 bases short and J 13 bases short, with 26 bases between. Germline V CDR1 and CDR2: SNHLY, FYNNEI. CDR3 length: 14 residues. CDR3 loop: CAGREGFGSRGLFF. The DNA of the CDR3 is TGTGCCGGCCGAGAGGGGTTCGGCTCGAGAGGACTGTTTTTT.

Details on this clone: Mismatch with germline at one junction end may stem from a read error. This chain joins TRBV3-1 (or the pseudogene TRBV3-2) and TRBJ1-2, with TRBD1 as a possible D gene (5 bases). The CDR3 consists of 13 residues. CDR1 LGHDT and CDR2 YNNKEL come from the germline V gene (reference sequence). The CDR3 is CASSQGTESGYTF. The CDR3 DNA is TGTGCCAGCAGTCAAGGGACCGAAAGTGGCTACACCTTC.

As to this clone: One end of the junction does not line up with germline, which may come from a read error. The genes are TRBV3-1 (or the pseudogene TRBV3-2) and TRBJ2-5; D is ambiguous. The CDR3 runs 13 residues. Germline CDR1 LGHDT, CDR2 YNNKEL (reference sequence). The DNA for the CDR3 is TGTGCCAGCAGCCGGTCCAGACAAGGGACCCAGTACTTC. This codes for CASSRSRQGTQYF.

The V gene is TRBV6-5, the J gene TRBJ2-6, with D maybe TRBD2 (5 bases). The CDR3 is 14 residues long. V was shortened by 7 bases and J by 0 bases, with 7 bases between the two germline ends. CDR1 is MNHEY and CDR2 is SVGAGI in the germline V gene. The CDR3 sequence is CASKGSSGANVLTF. CDR3 nucleotide sequence: TGTGCCAGCAAAGGGAGCTCTGGGGCCAACGTCCTGACTTTC.

This clone has only one observation. The chain combines TRBV3-1 (or the pseudogene TRBV3-2) with TRBJ1-3; D gene unclear. This CDR3 is built from 14 residues. The V end was cut by 3 bases, the J end by 2 bases, with 8 bases between. CDR1 and CDR2 from the germline V gene are LGHDT and YNNKEL (reference sequence). The DNA of the CDR3 is TGTGCCAGCAGCCAGTCAAGGGCTGGAAACACCATATATTTT. It yields the protein CASSQSRAGNTIYF.

The chain carries TRBV5-6 and TRBJ1-2, with 10 bases identical to TRBD1. CDR1 is SGHDT and CDR2 is YYEEEE in the germline V gene. With V trimmed by 0 bases and J by 3 bases, 11 bases remained unmatched. CDR3 length equals 18 residues. Here the CDR3 reads CASSLDRDRGGVYYGYTF. The CDR3 DNA follows: TGTGCCAGCAGCTTGGACCGGGACAGGGGAGGGGTTTACTATGGCTACACCTTC.

This chain uses TRBV7-9 with TRBJ2-2, with 9 bases lining up with TRBD1. Germline CDR1 SEHNR, CDR2 FQNEAQ (reference sequence). J was trimmed by 7 bases and V by 4 bases; bases with no gene match: 4. The CDR3 length is 14 residues. CDR3 DNA sequence: TGTGCCAGCAGCTCACGGACAGGGGACGGGGAGCTGTTTTTT. As protein: CASSSRTGDGELFF.

This chain links TRBV6-4 with TRBJ1-2, with TRBD1 as a possible D gene (6 bases). Germline CDR1 MRHNA, CDR2 SNTAGT. Trimming removed 2 bases from V and 4 bases from J, with 11 bases in between. This CDR3 is 14 amino acids long. As DNA, the CDR3 is TGTGCCAGCAGTGACGGGGGCCCGGGCTATGGCTACACCTTC. This sequence encodes CASSDGGPGYGYTF.

This clone was detected a few times. The J gene is TRBJ2-3, the V gene TRBV10-1, with D possibly TRBD1 on 6 matching bases. From germline, CDR1 is WNHNN and CDR2 SYGVQD (reference sequence). V was trimmed by 5 bases and J by 10 bases, leaving 13 bases between them. The CDR3 covers 12 residues. For the CDR3, the DNA is TGCGCCAGCAGTCTACAGGGTAGAGCGCAGTATTTT. Amino acids: CASSLQGRAQYF.

The gene calls are TRBV20-1 and TRBJ1-1; no reliable D call. V was shortened by 4 bases and J by 6 bases, with 9 bases between the two germline ends. The CDR3 runs to 11 residues. Per germline, CDR1 DFQATT and CDR2 SNEGSKA (reference sequence). The CDR3 DNA sequence: TGCAGTGCTACGGATTTCGCTGAAGCTTTCTTT. It yields the protein CSATDFAEAFF.

The V gene is TRBV6-2 or TRBV6-3, the J gene TRBJ2-3, with D unclear. The CDR3 has 15 residues. Germline V gene sequence: CDR1 MNHEY, CDR2 SVGEGT. Trimming stripped 4 bases from V and 1 base from J, with 12 bases between. The CDR3 DNA reads TGTGCCAGCAGTTTTAGAGAAAGGCGCACAGATACGCAGTATTTT. It is translated as CASSFRERRTDTQYF.

CDR3 bases: TGTGCCAGCAGTAGAGCAACAGGGGGCACCGGGGAGCTGTTTTTT. It codes for CASSRATGGTGELFF. The V gene is TRBV6-5, the J gene TRBJ2-2, with 8 positions matching TRBD1. The CDR3 is 15 amino acids. With V trimmed by 5 bases and J by 4 bases, 6 bases remained unmatched. From germline, CDR1 is MNHEY and CDR2 SVGAGI.

The chain links TRBV19 to TRBJ1-2, with 10 bases identical to TRBD1. Germline V gives CDR1 LNHDA, CDR2 SQIVND (reference sequence). J lost 5 bases, V lost 6 bases, and 6 bases had no gene match. There are 14 residues in the CDR3. CDR3 loop: CASSKPGQGYGYTF. As DNA, the CDR3 is TGTGCCAGTAGCAAACCGGGACAGGGGTATGGCTACACCTTC. Filled out from reference TRBV19 and TRBJ1-2, the complete variable domain reads DGGITQSPKYLFRKEGQNVTLSCEQNLNHDAMYWYRQDPGQGLRLIYYSQIVNDFQKGDIAEGYSVSREKKESFPLTVTSAQKNPTAFYLCASSKPGQGYGYTFGSGTRLTVV.

This rearrangement joins TRBV3-1 (or the pseudogene TRBV3-2) to TRBJ1-1; D uncertain. Germline lookup yields CDR1 LGHDT and CDR2 YNNKEL (reference sequence). V was shortened by 0 bases and J by 4 bases, with 3 bases between the two germline ends. This CDR3 has 12 residues. The CDR3 coding sequence is TGTGCCAGCAGCCAAGACATCACTGAAGCTTTCTTT. Its translation: CASSQDITEAFF.

This sequence joins TRBV25-1 and TRBJ2-3, with 10 bases that match TRBD1. The germline V gene has CDR1 MGHDK and CDR2 SYGVNS. V gave up 10 bases and J gave up 3 bases; unmatched junction bases: 10. The CDR3 totals 15 residues. The CDR3 here is CATIARDRGTDTQYF. Here the CDR3 DNA reads TGTGCCACCATAGCACGGGACAGGGGAACAGATACGCAGTATTTT.

This chain connects TRBV21-1 to TRBJ2-2; TRBD2 is the table's D call, not checked against the DNA. TRBV21-1 is deemed a pseudogene. CDR3 length equals 19 residues. CDR3 coding DNA: TGTGCCAGCAGCAAAAGGTCTAGCAGCTACTGGTCGAGCACCGGGGAGCTGTTTTTT. This codes for CASSKRSSSYWSSTGELFF.

The V gene is TRBV27, the J gene TRBJ1-1; D not certain. Germline V lookup: CDR1 MNHEY, CDR2 SMNVEV (reference sequence). CDR3 length: 15 residues. The ends were cut back, 0 bases at V and 5 bases at J, with 13 bases in the middle. Written as DNA, the CDR3 is TGTGCCAGCAGTTTATCCAGGATAGGGTTAACTGAAGCTTTCTTT. Translating gives CASSLSRIGLTEAFF.